Listed below are T cell receptor beta chains from one sample, sequenced in a study of monozygotic twins with inflammatory bowel disease. TCRdb processed the 5' RACE reads again and assigns one entry to each CDR3 protein, with no DNA. The specimen's table records over 120,000 distinct CDR3 sequences. The sequenced sample consisted of blood. These TCRs come from a human donor with ulcerative colitis or Crohn's disease, or a healthy co-twin of an affected twin (not recorded which). Each CDR3 is given with its conserved first and last residue.

v_call	j_call	cdr3_aa
TRBV5-1	TRBJ2-3	CASSTWTTTDTQYF
TRBV7-2	TRBJ1-2	CASSWTGNYGYTF
TRBV4-1	TRBJ2-1	CASSPGPVTLKNEQFF
TRBV7-9	TRBJ2-7	CASSSPGSYEQYF
TRBV29-1	TRBJ1-1	CSGQLQGTEAFF
TRBV7-2	TRBJ1-5	CASSLEPGHSNQPQHF
TRBV6-2/TRBV6-3	TRBJ2-4	CAIPVTSDLAKNIQYF
TRBV7-9	TRBJ1-1	CASSGWTGQTEAFF
TRBV5-5	TRBJ1-1	CASSFYTDTEAFF
TRBV30	TRBJ2-7	CAWSTGGGQYF
TRBV6-6	TRBJ2-1	CASSHPLAIEQFF
TRBV29-1	TRBJ2-1	CSVENIETSGFYNEQFF
TRBV5-1	TRBJ2-7	CASSLEWDYEQYF
TRBV9	TRBJ2-3	CASSVGPSGSLRADTQYF
TRBV20-1	TRBJ2-3	CSARRAPLFDTQYF
TRBV29-1	TRBJ1-1	CSVEDPPGQRNTEAFF
TRBV11-2	TRBJ2-5	CASSLAAETQYF
TRBV19	TRBJ2-4	CASSMTGAFQYF
TRBV12-3/TRBV12-4	TRBJ2-1	CASIPSGRAGEQFF
TRBV18	TRBJ2-1	CASSPDRKHIYNEQFF
TRBV5-1	TRBJ2-7	CASSLVLAGEKYEQYF
TRBV5-1	TRBJ2-5	CASSSKPLAGVSQDQETQYF
TRBV28	TRBJ2-1	CASSFRRGEGYNEQFF
TRBV6-1	TRBJ1-1	CASSGTTGKTEAFF
TRBV11-2	TRBJ2-6	CASSLEGGYGANVLTF